A selection of T cell receptor beta chains follows, all from one sample in a study of shared clonotypes between healthy human individuals. TCRdb's table, derived via immunoSEQ multiplex PCR, lists solely in-frame clones and lacks some. The data show approximately 1.5 million clones, with just under 99% seen just once and around 0.38% held by the top ten. The sequencing sample was made of naive CD4+ T cells sorted from blood. These TCRs come from a young man in good health. Each CDR3 is given with its conserved first and last residue. The D gene is left open where the match is weak.

>TRBJ1-2|TRBD1|TRBV7-6
CASSLVRGGANYGYTF
TGTGCCAGCAGCTTAGTTCGAGGGGGCGCTAACTATGGCTACACCTTC
>TRBJ2-1|TRBD2|TRBV5-3
CARSPFRDSGTSGSNEQFF
TGTGCCAGAAGCCCTTTTAGAGACTCCGGGACTAGCGGGAGTAATGAGCAGTTCTTC
>TRBJ2-3|TRBD2|TRBV30
CAWNPSGHLTDTQYF
TGTGCCTGGAATCCTAGCGGGCATCTCACAGATACGCAGTATTTT
>TRBJ2-7|TRBD2|TRBV6-5
CASSYTSGRSEQYF
TGTGCCAGCAGTTACACTAGCGGGAGGAGCGAGCAGTACTTC
>TRBJ2-5|-|TRBV6-6
CASSYLETQYF
TGTGCCAGCAGTTACTTGGAGACCCAGTACTTC
>TRBJ1-1|-|TRBV5-1
CASNLISDRLNTEAFF
TGCGCCAGCAATTTAATTTCAGACAGGCTGAACACTGAAGCTTTCTTT
>TRBJ2-2|-|TRBV5-1
CASSLVGTGELFF
TGCGCCAGCAGCTTGGTGGGTACCGGGGAGCTGTTTTTT
>TRBJ1-3|-|TRBV11-2
CASSSRPRGGVGFGNTIYF
TGTGCCAGCAGCAGCCGCCCTCGGGGAGGGGTCGGTTTCGGAAACACCATATATTTT
>TRBJ2-3|TRBD2|TRBV9
CASSVGRLAGVDTQYF
TGTGCCAGCAGCGTAGGGAGGCTAGCGGGAGTAGATACGCAGTATTTT
>TRBJ2-3|-|TRBV18
CASSRGGADTQYF
TGTGCCAGCTCCCGAGGTGGCGCAGATACGCAGTATTTT
>TRBJ2-4|TRBD2|TRBV9
CASSVEGGRADIQYF
TGTGCCAGCAGCGTAGAGGGCGGGAGGGCCGACATTCAGTACTTC
>TRBJ2-7|TRBD1|TRBV10-1
CASSESGTGPEQYF
TGCGCCAGCAGTGAGTCCGGGACAGGGCCCGAGCAGTACTTC
>TRBJ2-7|-|TRBV18
CASSPQGKSYEQYF
TGTGCCAGCTCACCACAGGGGAAGTCCTACGAGCAGTACTTC
>TRBJ2-1|TRBD2|TRBV5-1
CASTVAGGAGHEQFF
TGCGCCAGCACCGTAGCGGGAGGCGCGGGCCATGAGCAGTTCTTC
>TRBJ2-1|TRBD1|TRBV5-1
CASSTDRGPYNEQFF
TGCGCCAGCAGCACCGACAGGGGACCCTACAATGAGCAGTTCTTC
>TRBJ2-3|-|TRBV4-1
CASSQEYPVTQYF
TGCGCCAGCAGCCAAGAGTACCCAGTTACGCAGTATTTT
>TRBJ2-1|-|TRBV18
CASSPQGVNNEQFF
TGTGCCAGCTCACCACAGGGCGTGAATAATGAGCAGTTCTTC
>TRBJ2-3|TRBD1|TRBV11-3
CASSRQGDTDTQYF
TGTGCCAGCAGCCGGCAGGGGGACACAGATACGCAGTATTTT
>TRBJ2-7|-|TRBV6-1
CASSGSSGGLGDYEQYF
TGTGCCAGCAGTGGCAGTTCCGGGGGGCTTGGTGATTACGAGCAGTACTTC
>TRBJ2-5|-|TRBV5-1
CASSALQETQYF
TGCGCCAGCAGCGCCCTCCAAGAGACCCAGTACTTC